This T cell receptor (beta chain) is drawn from a study of OX40 agonist ivuxolimab in advanced cancers. Study-wide context: Patients got intravenous ivuxolimab at 0.01 to 10 mg/kg every 2 weeks. The dose-escalation cohort had hepatocellular carcinoma, melanoma, renal cell or head and neck cancer. At 82.7% male, the cohort had a mean age of roughly 60 years, ranging from about 20 to 80.

Per the germline V gene, CDR1 is ENHRY and CDR2 is SYGVKD. The CDR3 sequence is 14 residues long. Trimming cost V 7 bases and J 8 bases; bases outside gene matches: 11. Produced via immunoSEQ multiplex PCR; TCRdb's table is partial and in-frame only. The data show about 40,000 clones, with roughly 85% seen just once and roughly 16% held by the top ten. Sample: CD4+ or CD8+ T cells sorted from blood, taken in a trial of the OX40 agonist ivuxolimab. The chain uses TRBV10-3 and TRBJ2-1, with 7 bases identical to TRBD2. The sequence came from an adult with an advanced solid tumor such as melanoma, head and neck, liver or kidney cancer. The CDR3 region is CAIKEPSGIDEQFF. DNA of the CDR3: TGTGCCATCAAGGAGCCTAGCGGAATCGATGAGCAGTTCTTC.